This TCR beta chain was sequenced for a study of blood T cell repertoires in COVID-19. Background on the study: Samples taken during acute and convalescent COVID-19 were collected in the United States, Italy and Spain. In each case, the material was cDNA or gDNA derived from T cells, B-cell-depleted T cells, or PBMCs.

Germline-derived CDR1 and CDR2 are SGHDT and YYEEEE. The CDR3 loop spans 15 amino acids. V shed 5 bases and J shed 8 bases, with 20 bases lying between them. Original processing notes: Nucleated cell number was recorded as an estimate derived from reference gene primer amplification. Generated by immunoSEQ multiplex PCR, the TCRdb table keeps only in-frame clones and is missing some. V and J calls plus clone size are reproduced from that table; the DNA served to infer D and trimming. The top ten hold more than 4.5% of the sample, which has under 95,000 clones, roughly 85% seen once. The chain has TRBV5-6 and TRBJ2-4; D may be TRBD2 (6 bases). This clonotype was obtained from a man in his 60s with acute or convalescent COVID-19. The sequencing input was peripheral blood. CDR3 loop: CASSRAAGLPDIQYF. CDR3 DNA sequence: TGTGCCAGCAGTCGTGCGGCGGGGCTCCCGGACATTCAGTACTTC.